The present entry profiles one T cell receptor beta chain with its context. This record belongs to a study of control samples from healthy donors and cancer patients. Clones were read by immunoSEQ multiplex PCR, and TCRdb kept only the in-frame ones, dropping some. The data contain about 140,000 clones, more than 90% of them singletons. Germline loops: CDR1 LGHDT, CDR2 YNNKEL (reference sequence). Trimming cost V 1 base and J 3 bases; bases outside gene matches: 6. CDR3 length: 16 amino acids. Sequenced: blood. The V call is TRBV3-1 (or the pseudogene TRBV3-2), the J call TRBJ2-1; TRBD1 matches 7 bases. The sequence came from a man younger than 45 in good health. The CDR3 here is CASSQVRPGGYNEQFF. The CDR3, as DNA: TGTGCCAGCAGCCAAGTTCGGCCAGGGGGCTACAATGAGCAGTTCTTC.